This T cell receptor beta chain was captured by sequencing in a study of EBV T-cell therapy then PD-1 blockade in nasopharyngeal carcinoma. Germline V gives CDR1 SGHTA, CDR2 FQGNSA. The CDR3 runs to 17 residues. Deletions cut 2 bases from V and 4 bases from J, with 19 bases between. Time point: 266 days after commencement of treatment, after nivolumab therapy. Treatment given: AdE1-LMPpoly-expanded autologous EBV-specific T-cell therapy followed by anti-PD-1 nivolumab. Profiling relied on immunoSEQ multiplex PCR, and the TCRdb table lists in-frame clones only, not all of them. The sample consists of 20,000 or so clones, 84% of them appearing once. In the case of this clone: The antigen is undetermined.

This TCR was recovered from a man aged 40-55 years with nasopharyngeal carcinoma. The sample consisted of CD8+ T cells from blood, taken at roughly day 250 from a patient whose treatment included autologous EBV-specific T cells and nivolumab. The chain joins TRBV7-2 to TRBJ2-3; possibly TRBD1 for D (7 bases). The CDR3 loop reads CASSLRGTEGRADTQYF. CDR3 bases: TGTGCCAGCAGCTTACGGGGGACAGAGGGTCGGGCAGATACGCAGTATTTT.